A single sample gave rise to the 9 T cell receptor beta chains below, sequenced in a study of OX40 agonist ivuxolimab in advanced cancers. Generated by immunoSEQ multiplex PCR, the TCRdb table keeps only in-frame clones and is missing some. The repertoire holds 70,000 to 90,000 clones, with about 86% as singletons. The specimen was CD4+ or CD8+ T cells sorted from blood, collected in a trial of the OX40 agonist ivuxolimab. These receptors originate from an adult with an advanced solid tumor such as melanoma, head and neck, liver or kidney cancer.

The rearrangement links TRBV5-1 to TRBJ1-1; D possibly corresponds to TRBD1 (6 bases). CDR1 is SGHRS and CDR2 is YFSETQ in the germline V gene. The CDR3 contains 14 residues. V was pared by 3 bases and J by 11 bases, with 20 bases between. CDR3 amino acids: CASSSQQGPPVAFF. The CDR3 bases are TGCGCCAGCAGCTCACAGCAGGGGCCCCCAGTGGCTTTCTTT.

CDR3 in amino acids: CASSVFPDRANYGYTF. The CDR3 DNA is TGTGCCAGCAGCGTTTTCCCGGACAGAGCTAACTATGGCTACACCTTC. V gene TRBV9 combines with J gene TRBJ1-2, with a weak D call TRBD1 (6 bases). Trimming shortened V by 2 bases and J by 0 bases, and 14 bases separated the two germline ends. CDR1 and CDR2 from the germline V gene are SGDLS and YYNGEE. CDR3 length: 16 amino acids.

This clone occurred once. The chain is built from TRBV19 and TRBJ2-2; D is ambiguous. The CDR3 totals 13 residues. Germline-derived CDR1 and CDR2 are LNHDA and SQIVND (reference sequence). V lost 7 bases, J lost 5 bases, and 11 bases lay in between. The CDR3 DNA reads as TGTGCCAGTACCCACACCGTAACCGGGGAGCTGTTTTTT. Residues: CASTHTVTGELFF.

The chain joins TRBV30 to TRBJ1-3; D remains ambiguous. This CDR3 contains 16 residues. V lost 0 bases and J 0 bases, leaving 12 bases between the germline ends. Germline lookup yields CDR1 GTSNPN and CDR2 SVGIG (reference sequence). Here the CDR3 reads CAWSVQQTSSGNTIYF. CDR3 in DNA: TGTGCCTGGAGTGTACAACAGACCAGCTCTGGAAACACCATATATTTT. Complete variable domain (other parts from reference TRBV30 and TRBJ1-3): SQTIHQWPATLVQPVGSPLSLECTVEGTSNPNLYWYRQAAGRGLQLLFYSVGIGQISSEVPQNLSASRPQDRQFILSSKKLLLSDSGFYLCAWSVQQTSSGNTIYFGEGSWLTVV.

V is TRBV15 and J is TRBJ2-7, with D tentatively TRBD2 (6 bases). CDR3 size: 14 residues. V gave up 2 bases and J gave up 6 bases, with 14 bases separating them. Germline CDR1 and CDR2: LNHNV and YYDKDF (reference sequence). The CDR3 sequence: CATSRLTPGVEQYF. In DNA form, the CDR3 reads TGTGCCACCAGCAGATTGACCCCGGGGGTCGAGCAGTACTTC.

The chain employs TRBV28 and TRBJ2-5, with TRBD1 matching over 7 bases. The CDR3 length is 13 residues. CDR1 is MDHEN and CDR2 is SYDVKM in the germline V gene. V lost 3 bases to trimming and J lost 5 bases; unmatched junction nucleotides: 3. This CDR3 reads CASSLTGRETQYF. The CDR3 coding sequence is TGTGCCAGCAGTTTGACAGGGCGGGAGACCCAGTACTTC.

Of note for this clone: Different DNA sequences within this sample yield the same CDR3. V gene TRBV10-3 combines with J gene TRBJ2-3, with D tentatively TRBD1 (6 bases). V lost 6 bases and J 0 bases, leaving 10 bases between the germline ends. Per germline, CDR1 ENHRY and CDR2 SYGVKD. This CDR3 spans 14 amino acids. CDR3 in DNA: TGTGCCATCAGCGCAGGGGTTAGCACAGATACGCAGTATTTT. It specifies CAISAGVSTDTQYF.

This clone was counted a few times. The CDR3 DNA reads as TGTGCCATCAGTGGGGGGGGACAGGGAACCTATGGCTACACCTTC. Protein product: CAISGGGQGTYGYTF. The V call is TRBV10-3, the J call TRBJ1-2; 9 bases map to TRBD1. CDR1 ENHRY and CDR2 SYGVKD come from the germline V gene. The ends lost 4 bases at V and 4 bases at J; junction bases unmatched: 7. This CDR3 has 15 residues.

The V gene is TRBV19, the J gene TRBJ2-1; no definite D call. Per the germline V gene, CDR1 is LNHDA and CDR2 is SQIVND (reference sequence). The CDR3 totals 13 residues. V lost 2 bases, J lost 4 bases, and 6 bases lay in between. This CDR3 is CASSIQVYNEQFF. The CDR3 coding sequence is TGTGCCAGTAGTATACAAGTTTACAATGAGCAGTTCTTC.